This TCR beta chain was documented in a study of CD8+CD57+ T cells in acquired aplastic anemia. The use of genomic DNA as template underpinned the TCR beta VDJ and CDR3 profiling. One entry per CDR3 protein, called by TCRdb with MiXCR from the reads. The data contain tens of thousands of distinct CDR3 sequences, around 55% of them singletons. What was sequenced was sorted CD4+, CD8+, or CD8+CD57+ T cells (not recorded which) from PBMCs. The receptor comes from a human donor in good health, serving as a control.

The CDR3 is CAPWGGYTF. The CDR3 region has the DNA TGTGCCCCATGGGGGGGCTACACCTTC. The chain has TRBV24-1 and TRBJ1-2, with D possibly TRBD1 on 5 matching bases. This CDR3 region has 9 residues. V was trimmed by 12 bases and J by 8 bases, leaving 9 bases between them. Per the germline V gene, CDR1 is KGHDR and CDR2 is SFDVKD.